The TCR beta chain under discussion was sequenced for a study of technical replicates of blood from a few donors (dated by TCRdb to about 2017). Libraries were built with the immunoSEQ multiplex PCR assay. TCRdb obtained this table from immuneACCESS and retained in-frame rearrangements with V and J assigned. These tables miss some clones; where compared with another copy, unresolved V genes account for less than half of the shortfall, and the remainder is unexplained. In this sample the table shows 75,000 to 90,000 clones, more than 80% of which occur a single time. Together, the top ten hold 0.25% of the sample. The CDR1 and CDR2 encoded by the germline V gene are MGHRA and YSYEKL. The junction carries 17 bases between V and J, which are trimmed by 2 bases and 6 bases respectively. Taken from cysteine to phenylalanine, the CDR3 has 16 residues. Of all the DNA, just the CDR3 is kept, 48 bases in frame from base 1.

In the case of this clone: What this receptor recognizes is not known. Base qualities are missing; no much larger clone stands one base away.

The sequenced sample consisted of T cells isolated from PBMCs. The rearranged segments are TRBV4-1 and TRBJ2-1; the D gene is perhaps TRBD1, on 5 matching bases. This receptor was identified in a human donor in good health. Here the CDR3 is given as CASSQIGAKPINEQFF. The DNA sequence is given as TGCGCCAGCAGCCAAATAGGGGCTAAACCCATCAATGAGCAGTTCTTC.